The clone carrying this T cell receptor beta chain was found once. This sample was included in a study of T cell responses to AZD1222 COVID-19 vaccine. Sequencing used immunoSEQ multiplex PCR; TCRdb keeps in-frame clones, though not all of them. The data contain 140,000 or so clones, roughly 90% of them singletons. The CDR3 consists of 14 residues. The germline CDR1 and CDR2 sequences are MGHRA and YSYEKL. Deletions cut 1 base from V and 5 bases from J, with 8 bases between. The clonotype comes from an adult who received the AZD1222 COVID-19 vaccine. The sample was peripheral blood, taken 28 days after the second AZD1222 dose. The V gene is TRBV4-1, the J gene TRBJ2-2, with D unclear. In nucleotides, the CDR3 is TGCGCCAGCAGCCAAGGACGGCAAACCGGGGAGCTGTTTTTT. This encodes CASSQGRQTGELFF.